Listed here are 17 T cell receptor beta chains from one sample, sequenced in a study of blood T cell repertoires in COVID-19. The protocol was immunoSEQ multiplex PCR, while the TCRdb copy is restricted to in-frame clones and leaves out a portion. The top ten clones hold over 13% of a sample with about 180,000 clones, about 80% of them seen once. The specimen sequenced was PBMCs or T cells enriched from blood (not recorded which). These receptors were taken from a man between 60 and 70 years old who had been exposed to COVID-19.

This clone was counted ten times or more. The V call is TRBV11-2, the J call TRBJ2-7, with a tentative D call TRBD2 (5 bases). Germline lookup yields CDR1 SGHAT and CDR2 FQNNGV. Trimming took 1 base from V and 4 from J, leaving 11 bases between them. The CDR3 is 14 residues long. The CDR3 coding sequence is TGTGCCAGCAGCTTAGCGGGATCGGTGTACGAGCAGTACTTC. As protein: CASSLAGSVYEQYF.

This clone was found once. The chain links TRBV5-4 to TRBJ2-2; D not resolved. V lost 4 bases to trimming and J lost 5 bases, with 3 bases between them. This CDR3 spans 11 amino acids. CDR1 is SGHNT and CDR2 is YYREEE in the germline V gene (reference sequence). The CDR3 loop reads CASSVTGELFF. As DNA, the CDR3 is TGTGCCAGCAGCGTAACCGGGGAGCTGTTTTTT.

Only one count was recorded for this clone. The chain links TRBV19 to TRBJ2-1; a possible D gene is TRBD1 (6 bases). Trimming took 7 bases from V and 5 from J, leaving 15 bases between them. Germline assignment: CDR1 LNHDA and CDR2 SQIVND (reference sequence). CDR3 size: 14 residues. The chain's CDR3 is CASTDLDSDNEQFF. In DNA, the CDR3 is TGTGCCAGTACCGATCTGGACAGCGACAATGAGCAGTTCTTC.

The V and J genes are TRBV4-1 and TRBJ1-2; a possible D gene is TRBD1 (6 bases). CDR3 length: 16 residues. V lost 5 bases and J 5 bases, leaving 21 bases between the germline ends. The germline V gene encodes CDR1 MGHRA and CDR2 YSYEKL. The CDR3 spells CASSSFERGTQYGYTF. CDR3 bases: TGCGCCAGCAGCTCCTTTGAGAGGGGGACCCAGTATGGCTACACCTTC.

The chain links TRBV12-5 to TRBJ2-7; D is perhaps TRBD1 (5 bases). The CDR3 covers 13 residues. Trimming stripped 3 bases from V and 3 bases from J, with 9 bases between. Germline values: CDR1 LGHNT, CDR2 FRNRAP. CDR3 DNA: TGTGCTAGTGGTTTCCAAGACAGCTACGAGCAGTACTTC. Protein: CASGFQDSYEQYF.

This clone was counted a few times. The rearrangement joins TRBV24-1 to TRBJ1-5, with a weak D call TRBD1 (5 bases). CDR1 and CDR2 (germline): KGHDR, SFDVKD. The CDR3 length is 14 residues. With 10 bases removed from V and 2 bases from J, the gap between germline ends came to 14 bases. CDR3 DNA: TGTGCCACTCAGACGGGGGAGGGCAATCAGCCCCAGCATTTT. Translation: CATQTGEGNQPQHF.

This clone was picked up a small number of times. The chain has TRBV7-3 and TRBJ2-7; 9 bases line up with TRBD1. Trimming cost V 4 bases and J 3 bases; bases outside gene matches: 1. This CDR3 has 13 residues. Germline V lookup: CDR1 SGHTA, CDR2 FQGTGA. CDR3 sequence reads: CASSSDRGYEQYF. The CDR3 DNA reads as TGTGCCAGCAGCTCGGACAGGGGCTACGAGCAGTACTTC.

J is TRBJ2-6 and V is TRBV30; D is uncertain. Between the trimmed V and J ends, which lost 0 bases and 2 bases, there was a span of 8 bases. Germline V CDR1 and CDR2: GTSNPN, SVGIG (reference sequence). This CDR3 has 15 residues. The CDR3 nucleotides read TGTGCCTGGAGTGTACGGAGACCTGGGGCCAACGTCCTGACTTTC. This sequence encodes CAWSVRRPGANVLTF.

The chain is built from TRBV2 and TRBJ1-3, with D perhaps TRBD1 (6 bases). The CDR3 has 16 residues. Trimming removed 9 bases at V and 2 bases at J, with 20 bases between. Germline CDR1 SNHLY, CDR2 FYNNEI. CDR3 region: CARSYPGQLTGNTIYF. CDR3 nucleotide sequence: TGTGCCAGATCGTATCCCGGACAGCTAACTGGAAACACCATATATTTT.

The chain carries TRBV6-5 and TRBJ1-2, with D possibly being TRBD1 (6 bases). V was shortened by 2 bases and J by 0 bases, with 13 bases between the two germline ends. The length of the CDR3 is 16 residues. Germline V lookup: CDR1 MNHEY, CDR2 SVGAGI. In nucleotides, the CDR3 is TGTGCCAGCAGTTACGGGCGGACAGCCGCTAACTATGGCTACACCTTC. Translating gives CASSYGRTAANYGYTF.

J is TRBJ1-6 and V is TRBV27; maybe TRBD1 (5 bases). The germline CDR1 and CDR2 sequences are MNHEY and SMNVEV (reference sequence). CDR3 length equals 15 residues. Trimming left V 6 bases short and J 4 bases short, with 13 bases between. The CDR3: CASRGDSKYNSPLHF. The CDR3 DNA reads as TGTGCCAGCAGGGGCGACAGCAAGTATAATTCACCCCTCCACTTT.

CDR3 coding DNA: TGTGCCAGCAGTCCCCCGGGACATTCTGGCTACACCTTC. Its protein product is CASSPPGHSGYTF. The chain couples TRBV28 to TRBJ1-2, with a weak D call TRBD1 (6 bases). The CDR3 covers 13 residues. With 5 bases removed from V and 7 bases from J, the gap between germline ends came to 14 bases. Germline V gives CDR1 MDHEN, CDR2 SYDVKM.

This rearrangement joins TRBV10-2 to TRBJ1-1, with D possibly TRBD1 on 5 matching bases. V lost 3 bases and J lost 0, with 14 bases in between. Germline V gene data show CDR1 as WSHSY and CDR2 as SAAADI. CDR3 length: 16 residues. The CDR3 region has the DNA TGCGCCAGCAGTGATACCGGTGGAGGGGTGAACACTGAAGCTTTCTTT. This translates into CASSDTGGGVNTEAFF.

This clone was picked up a small number of times. The V gene is TRBV13, the J gene TRBJ2-5, with 9 positions matching TRBD2. The germline V gene encodes CDR1 PRHDT and CDR2 FYEKMQ (reference sequence). V lost 4 bases to trimming and J lost 0 bases; unmatched junction nucleotides: 3. The CDR3 has 15 amino acids. CDR3 in DNA: TGTGCCAGCAGCTCTCTAGCGGGGTACCAAGAGACCCAGTACTTC. This codes for CASSSLAGYQETQYF.

The CDR3 reads CASSLGDRSGNTIYF. CDR3 bases: TGTGCCAGCAGCTTAGGGGACAGGTCTGGAAACACCATATATTTT. The chain joins TRBV5-8 to TRBJ1-3; TRBD1 matches at 8 bases. There are 15 residues in the CDR3. The V gene end was trimmed by 2 bases and the J gene end by 1 base; junction bases not matched to a gene: 2. CDR1 and CDR2 from the germline V gene are SGHTS and YDEGEE.

The J gene is TRBJ1-4, the V gene TRBV19, with 8 bases aligning to TRBD1. The CDR3 length is 15 residues. Germline V lookup: CDR1 LNHDA, CDR2 SQIVND (reference sequence). J was trimmed by 3 bases and V by 4 bases; bases with no gene match: 4. The CDR3 sequence is CASSKDRGANEKLFF. The CDR3, as DNA: TGTGCCAGTAGTAAAGACAGGGGAGCTAATGAAAAACTGTTTTTT.

This chain links TRBV5-5 with TRBJ2-7, with a possible D match to TRBD2 (6 bases). The CDR3 consists of 15 residues. Per the germline V gene, CDR1 is SGHKS and CDR2 is YYEKEE (reference sequence). V was cut by 0 bases and J by 2 bases, with 12 bases left in between. This CDR3 is CASSLVASATYEQYF. The CDR3 DNA is TGTGCCAGCAGCTTGGTGGCTAGCGCGACCTACGAGCAGTACTTC. Filled out from reference TRBV5-5 and TRBJ2-7, the complete variable domain reads DAGVTQSPTHLIKTRGQQVTLRCSPISGHKSVSWYQQVLGQGPQFIFQYYEKEERGRGNFPDRFSARQFPNYSSELNVNALLLGDSALYLCASSLVASATYEQYFGPGTRLTVT.